These 30 T cell receptor beta chains came from one sample sequenced in a study of OX40 agonist ivuxolimab in advanced cancers. Sequencing used immunoSEQ multiplex PCR; TCRdb keeps in-frame clones, though not all of them. The top ten hold roughly 0.98% of the sample, which has tens of thousands of clones, over 75% seen once. This sample comprised CD4+ or CD8+ T cells sorted from blood, obtained in a trial of the OX40 agonist ivuxolimab. The receptors originated from an adult with an advanced solid tumor such as melanoma, head and neck, liver or kidney cancer.

V is TRBV5-5 and J is TRBJ2-5; tentative D call: TRBD1 (6 bases). The CDR3 contains 15 residues. Trimming stripped 4 bases from V and 5 bases from J, with 18 bases between. Germline V gene lookup returns CDR1 SGHKS and CDR2 YYEKEE (reference sequence). The CDR3 reads CASSPAQGRRETQYF. As DNA, the CDR3 is TGTGCCAGCAGCCCGGCCCAGGGGCGGCGGGAGACCCAGTACTTC.

The chain links TRBV4-3 to TRBJ2-7; D gene ambiguous. V was pared by 1 base and J by 3 bases, with 13 bases between. Germline CDR1 LGHNA, CDR2 YSLEER. The CDR3 has 15 amino acids. DNA for the CDR3: TGCGCCAGCAGCCAAGGGCAAGACGGTTTCTACGAGCAGTACTTC. It codes for CASSQGQDGFYEQYF.

The genes are TRBV9 and TRBJ2-3, with D tentatively TRBD2 (6 bases). Deletions cut 0 bases from V and 1 base from J, with 12 bases between. The CDR3 contains 16 residues. The germline V gene encodes CDR1 SGDLS and CDR2 YYNGEE. The CDR3 region is CASSVGVTGGTDTQYF. In nucleotides, the CDR3 is TGTGCCAGCAGCGTAGGAGTGACGGGGGGCACAGATACGCAGTATTTT. Drawing the rest from reference TRBV9 and TRBJ2-3, the complete variable domain is DSGVTQTPKHLITATGQRVTLRCSPRSGDLSVYWYQQSLDQGLQFLIQYYNGEERAKGNILERFSAQQFPDLHSELNLSSLELGDSALYFCASSVGVTGGTDTQYFGPGTRLTVL.

This chain connects TRBV28 to TRBJ1-5; tentative D call: TRBD1 (5 bases). The CDR3 sequence is 14 residues long. The V end lost 5 bases, the J end lost 4 bases, and 12 bases lay between the germline ends. Per the germline V gene, CDR1 is MDHEN and CDR2 is SYDVKM. The CDR3 spells CASSGDSFNQPQHF. The CDR3 coding sequence is TGTGCCAGCAGTGGAGACAGTTTTAATCAGCCCCAGCATTTT.

The genes are TRBV11-2 and TRBJ2-5; 9 bases align to TRBD2. The end of the DNA fits TRBJ2-7 better, so the J call may be wrong. The CDR3 sequence is 15 residues long. The germline V gene has CDR1 SGHAT and CDR2 FQNNGV. The CDR3 loop is CASSLVAGDFYEQYF. The CDR3 bases are TGTGCCAGCAGCTTAGTAGCGGGAGATTTCTACGAGCAGTACTTC.

This sequence joins TRBV15 and TRBJ2-1; the match to TRBD2 covers 11 bases. CDR1 and CDR2 (germline): LNHNV, YYDKDF (reference sequence). With 0 bases clipped from V and 9 bases from J, the junction kept 4 bases outside the gene matches. The CDR3 consists of 15 residues. CDR3 DNA: TGTGCCACCAGCAGAGAACTAGCGGGAGACGGTGAGCAGTTCTTC. Residues: CATSRELAGDGEQFF.

This clone was recorded once. V and J are TRBV13 and TRBJ2-3, with 10 bases identical to TRBD2. Germline-derived CDR1 and CDR2 are PRHDT and FYEKMQ (reference sequence). V trimming: 5 bases; J trimming: 0 bases; junction bases outside the gene matches: 5. The CDR3 has 16 amino acids. CDR3 in amino acids: CASSRTSGASTDTQYF. Written as DNA, the CDR3 is TGTGCCAGCAGCAGAACTAGCGGGGCTAGCACAGATACGCAGTATTTT.

The rearrangement uses TRBV7-3 and TRBJ2-1, with 7 bases lining up with TRBD1. The CDR3 sequence is 15 residues long. Germline V gene sequence: CDR1 SGHTA, CDR2 FQGTGA. The trim removed 5 bases at V and 2 bases at J, leaving 6 bases unmatched. The CDR3 nucleotides read TGTGCCAGCAGCCTCGGGACAGTGACCTACAATGAGCAGTTCTTC. Encoded protein: CASSLGTVTYNEQFF.

The chain carries TRBV6-1 and TRBJ1-5; D is ambiguous. Germline assignment: CDR1 MNHNS and CDR2 SASEGT. V gave up 6 bases and J gave up 0 bases, with 6 bases separating them. The length of the CDR3 is 13 residues. The CDR3 bases are TGTGCCAGCAGGCAGATTAGCAATCAGCCCCAGCATTTT. Protein: CASRQISNQPQHF.

The chain is built from TRBV7-9 and TRBJ1-2; D may be TRBD1 (6 bases). This CDR3 spans 13 amino acids. Germline CDR1 SEHNR, CDR2 FQNEAQ (reference sequence). V shed 10 bases and J shed 2 bases, with 14 bases lying between them. The CDR3 spells CATPAGANYGYTF. The DNA of the CDR3 is TGTGCCACCCCGGCAGGGGCGAACTATGGCTACACCTTC.

The chain has TRBV6-5 and TRBJ1-4, with D unresolved. This CDR3 is 14 amino acids long. V gave up 2 bases and J gave up 1 base, with 5 bases separating them. Germline V gives CDR1 MNHEY, CDR2 SVGAGI. CDR3 DNA: TGTGCCAGCAGTTACGCGGGAACTAATGAAAAACTGTTTTTT. The encoded protein is CASSYAGTNEKLFF.

J is TRBJ2-1 and V is TRBV11-1, with 9 bases aligning to TRBD2. The CDR3 runs 15 residues. The germline CDR1 and CDR2 sequences are SGHAT and FQDESV (reference sequence). After removal of 4 bases from V and 5 bases from J, the junction contained 6 bases not matched to a gene. Written as DNA, the CDR3 is TGTGCCAGCAGCTCAACTAGCGGGTTCAACAATGAGCAGTTCTTC. It codes for CASSSTSGFNNEQFF.

The V call is TRBV4-2, the J call TRBJ1-4; 9 bases line up with TRBD1. The CDR3 length is 15 residues. The trim removed 5 bases at V and 7 bases at J, leaving 8 bases unmatched. Germline assignment: CDR1 LGHNA and CDR2 YNFKEQ. Here the CDR3 reads CASSALGTGREKLFF. The CDR3 DNA reads TGTGCCAGCAGCGCCCTCGGGACAGGGCGTGAAAAACTGTTTTTT.

The gene calls are TRBV19 and TRBJ1-5, with D possibly TRBD1 on 5 matching bases. The CDR3 spans 14 residues. V was shortened by 6 bases and J by 6 bases, with 15 bases between the two germline ends. Germline CDR1 is LNHDA and CDR2 is SQIVND (reference sequence). The CDR3 spells CASSDPAGFQPQHF. CDR3 nucleotide sequence: TGTGCCAGTAGCGACCCTGCAGGGTTTCAGCCCCAGCATTTT.

This clone has only one observation. The chain employs TRBV9 and TRBJ2-3; 9 nucleotides line up with TRBD2. CDR1 is SGDLS, CDR2 YYNGEE, per germline. CDR3 length: 17 amino acids. J lost 4 bases, V lost 6 bases, and 15 bases had no gene match. The CDR3 here is CASTPLWASGTPDTQYF. As DNA, the CDR3 is TGTGCCAGCACTCCCCTCTGGGCTAGCGGGACTCCAGATACGCAGTATTTT.

The chain links TRBV19 to TRBJ1-4; maybe TRBD1 (6 bases). The CDR3 is 15 residues long. V was pared by 7 bases and J by 0 bases, with 12 bases between. Looked up from germline, CDR1 is LNHDA and CDR2 is SQIVND (reference sequence). The CDR3 DNA follows: TGTGCCAGTACCCGACAGGTTGCAACTAATGAAAAACTGTTTTTT. Its protein product is CASTRQVATNEKLFF.

V usage is TRBV6-1 and J usage is TRBJ2-3; 15 bases are shared with TRBD2. The CDR3 spans 15 residues. Germline loops: CDR1 MNHNS, CDR2 SASEGT. V was clipped by 2 bases and J by 8 bases; unmatched bases: 2. The CDR3 sequence is CASSEQGLAGGTQYF. DNA for the CDR3: TGTGCCAGCAGTGAACAGGGACTAGCGGGAGGTACGCAGTATTTT.

The chain uses TRBV7-9 and TRBJ1-1; D gene uncertain. Per germline, CDR1 SEHNR and CDR2 FQNEAQ (reference sequence). V was trimmed by 5 bases and J by 1 base, leaving 14 bases between them. The CDR3 totals 15 residues. The CDR3 here is CASSPPRATNTEAFF. CDR3 sequence (DNA): TGTGCCAGCAGCCCCCCCCGGGCCACGAACACTGAAGCTTTCTTT.

This chain joins TRBV7-2 and TRBJ1-1; D perhaps matches TRBD1 (6 bases). The CDR3 is 17 residues long. CDR1 and CDR2 from the germline V gene are SGHTA and FQGNSA. V gave up 5 bases and J gave up 5 bases, with 24 bases separating them. The CDR3 here is CASSGGTTNPWGTEAFF. In DNA form, the CDR3 reads TGTGCCAGCAGCGGAGGGACAACAAACCCCTGGGGGACTGAAGCTTTCTTT.

The chain combines TRBV2 with TRBJ1-5, with 10 bases identical to TRBD1. The ends lost 6 bases at V and 0 bases at J; junction bases unmatched: 11. This CDR3 is 18 amino acids long. Germline V lookup: CDR1 SNHLY, CDR2 FYNNEI. The CDR3 region has the DNA TGTGCCAGCAGCCGATCCGGGACAGGGGTCTATAGCAATCAGCCCCAGCATTTT. It is translated as CASSRSGTGVYSNQPQHF.

CDR3 nucleotides: TGCGCCAGCAGCCAAGTTTGGCAAATGGGCTCCTACAATGAGCAGTTCTTC. Residues: CASSQVWQMGSYNEQFF. This chain uses TRBV4-3 with TRBJ2-1; D is unresolved. Germline V lookup: CDR1 LGHNA, CDR2 YSLEER. This CDR3 is 17 amino acids long. The ends were cut back, 1 base at V and 0 bases at J, with 13 bases in the middle.

The chain employs TRBV5-1 and TRBJ2-3; 7 positions match TRBD2. After removal of 6 bases from V and 4 bases from J, the junction contained 11 bases not matched to a gene. Germline loops: CDR1 SGHRS, CDR2 YFSETQ. This CDR3 contains 15 residues. The CDR3 region is CASTLEGGVADTQYF. For the CDR3, the DNA is TGCGCCAGCACCTTAGAGGGAGGGGTAGCAGATACGCAGTATTTT.

This clone was counted a single time. The V call is TRBV7-8, the J call TRBJ2-7; 9 nucleotides match TRBD2. V shed 1 base and J 5 bases; nucleotides not matched to a gene: 6. Per germline, CDR1 SGHVS and CDR2 FQNEAQ. This CDR3 region has 15 residues. The CDR3 spells CASSLEAGGLNEQYF. As DNA, the CDR3 is TGTGCCAGCAGCTTAGAGGCGGGAGGGTTGAACGAGCAGTACTTC.

This clone was observed a single time. The chain uses TRBV6-6 and TRBJ2-7; 7 bases are a match to TRBD2. CDR3 size: 15 residues. The trim removed 5 bases at V and 1 base at J, leaving 8 bases unmatched. Germline V gene lookup returns CDR1 MNHNY and CDR2 SVGAGI (reference sequence). The CDR3 DNA is TGTGCCAGCAGTACCCGGGCTAGCGGATCCTACGAGCAGTACTTC. Protein: CASSTRASGSYEQYF.

The chain combines TRBV18 with TRBJ1-4; TRBD1 aligns across 7 bases. The CDR3 loop spans 14 amino acids. Looked up from germline, CDR1 is KGHSH and CDR2 is LQKENI. V gave up 4 bases and J gave up 8 bases; unmatched junction bases: 7. The CDR3: CASSQTGRAEKLFF. CDR3 bases: TGTGCCAGCTCACAGACAGGGCGAGCGGAAAAACTGTTTTTT.

The CDR3 coding sequence is TGTGCCAGCAGTTACGCCCCGGCTAGCGGGATGGATACGCAGTATTTT. This encodes CASSYAPASGMDTQYF. The chain uses TRBV6-6 and TRBJ2-3; TRBD2 agrees at 9 bases. CDR3 length equals 16 residues. The V gene's germline CDR1 is MNHNY and CDR2 SVGAGI (reference sequence). Trimming at V came to 2 bases and at J to 6 bases, leaving 9 bases not matched to a gene.

V gene TRBV2 combines with J gene TRBJ1-1, with TRBD1 matching 9 bases. V was clipped by 6 bases and J by 4 bases; unmatched bases: 9. This CDR3 region has 15 residues. Germline V gene data show CDR1 as SNHLY and CDR2 as FYNNEI. Here the CDR3 reads CASSAGQGFITEAFF. DNA for the CDR3: TGTGCCAGCAGCGCCGGACAGGGGTTCATCACTGAAGCTTTCTTT.

The V gene is TRBV9, the J gene TRBJ1-4; D uncertain. With 4 bases removed from V and 4 bases from J, the gap between germline ends came to 17 bases. CDR1 and CDR2 (germline): SGDLS, YYNGEE. The CDR3 loop spans 16 amino acids. The CDR3 DNA reads as TGTGCCAGCAGCCCACGGTGGGGAGTGAATAATGAAAAACTGTTTTTT. The encoded protein is CASSPRWGVNNEKLFF.

V is TRBV13 and J is TRBJ1-2; tentative D call: TRBD1 (5 bases). The CDR3 is made up of 15 amino acids. Germline V gene sequence: CDR1 PRHDT, CDR2 FYEKMQ (reference sequence). V gave up 2 bases and J gave up 4 bases, with 14 bases separating them. The CDR3 DNA follows: TGTGCCAGCAGCTTAAGTGGGGCCCTCTTCTATGGCTACACCTTC. Residues: CASSLSGALFYGYTF.

A single count supports this clone. The J gene is TRBJ2-3, the V gene TRBV5-6; D perhaps matches TRBD2 (6 bases). V gave up 4 bases and J gave up 3 bases, with 12 bases separating them. The germline gives CDR1 SGHDT, CDR2 YYEEEE. This CDR3 is built from 14 residues. The CDR3 is CASSRRSGTDTQYF. CDR3 coding DNA: TGTGCCAGCAGCCGGCGTAGCGGAACAGATACGCAGTATTTT.